This record concerns one T cell receptor (beta chain) sequence. It lacks a known antigen. Base quality data are lacking; no much larger clone is found one base away. The sample belongs to a study of CD4 T cell repertoires in COVID-19 (dated by TCRdb to about 2021). Looking at the study overall: For cross-reactivity analysis, CFSE-low cells were expanded with IL-2 for roughly nine days and were then relabeled and restimulated with spike proteins from other coronaviruses. In COVID-19-recovered individuals, the study described naturally processed CD4+ T cell responses to SARS-CoV-2 spike and nucleoprotein and used TCR Vbeta sequencing to evaluate clonal composition. In three recovered individuals, the TCR Vbeta repertoire of SARS-CoV-2-reactive T cells was analyzed at the subset level.

Via the germline V gene, CDR1 is ENHRY and CDR2 SYGVKD. Counted from cysteine to phenylalanine, this CDR3 has 15 amino acids. CDR3 DNA is the only sequence kept; it has 45 bases, read in frame from the first base. V is cut back by 6 bases and J by 4 bases, with 6 bases in the junction unmatched. The research as a whole found: Several of the most expanded SARS-CoV-2-reactive clonotypes were found to be shared between two or all three memory subsets, suggesting intraclonal diversification. Consistent with cross-reactivity, between roughly 6 and 25% of SARS-CoV-2 clonotypes also showed up in secondary cultures stimulated with SARS-CoV and/or HKU1 spike.

Reading the label with the study, this specimen's time point is: sample from a COVID-19-recovered individual after infection. Donors were patients who had recovered from mild-to-severe COVID-19. Memory T cell samples that were not cultured were sequenced immediately after ex vivo isolation. From peripheral blood mononuclear cells, the researchers isolated CD4+ total memory, central memory, effector memory and circulating T follicular helper cells. The library relied on the immunoSEQ multiplex PCR assay. On the authors' methods: To quantify how much the repertoires of different subsets overlapped, the Chao-Jaccard similarity index was used along with counts of shared clonotypes. This is the immuneACCESS table as TCRdb keeps it, with only in-frame sequences that have V and J called. A part of the clones is gone; compared with another copy, unresolved V genes explain less than half, and the rest is unexplained. V, J and clone size derive from that table, while D and trimming were established from the DNA sequence. For this sample the table gives about 75,000 clones, of which 83% were detected only once. The ten largest make up about 0.61% of the sample.

The chain is assembled from TRBV10-3 and TRBJ2-5; 12 nucleotides in the junction match TRBD2. This TCR was sampled from a human donor who had COVID-19. The input for sequencing was CD4+ T cells from peripheral blood, taken after recovery from COVID-19. The nucleotide sequence reads TGTGCCATCAGACCTAGCGGGGGGGCGGGAGAGACCCAGTACTTC. The translation is CAIRPSGGAGETQYF.